The 22 T cell receptor beta chains reported below all come from one sample, sequenced in a study of T cells after yellow fever vaccination. TCRdb re-called the 5' RACE reads through MiXCR, storing one row per CDR3 protein. In the table there are roughly 520,000 distinct CDR3 sequences, 21% of which are singletons. The sequencing here drew on PBMCs, taken roughly 20 days after the first yellow fever vaccination. The receptors were gathered from a man aged 18 to 35 who received the YFV17D yellow fever vaccine.

The V gene is TRBV30, the J gene TRBJ1-1, with unresolved D. The CDR3 covers 13 residues. Trimming removed 0 bases from V and 3 bases from J, with 8 bases in between. Germline CDR1 is GTSNPN and CDR2 is SVGIG (reference sequence). In DNA, the CDR3 is TGTGCCTGGAGTGTACGGGATGACACTGAAGCTTTCTTT. Encoded protein: CAWSVRDDTEAFF.

The chain has TRBV9 and TRBJ2-2, with TRBD1 identical over 7 bases. The junction had 8 bases not matched to a gene; V was cut back by 3 bases and J by 0 bases. CDR1 SGDLS and CDR2 YYNGEE come from the germline V gene. This CDR3 is 17 amino acids long. The CDR3 sequence: CASSGTNRGSNTGELFF. The CDR3, as DNA: TGTGCCAGCAGCGGGACAAACAGGGGATCGAACACCGGGGAGCTGTTTTTT.

This clonotype was seen a few times. The chain uses TRBV18 and TRBJ2-7; tentatively, D is TRBD1 (6 bases). CDR1 and CDR2 from the germline V gene are KGHSH and LQKENI. The V end was cut by 3 bases, the J end by 5 bases, with 8 bases between. This CDR3 contains 12 residues. CDR3 in amino acids: CASSPTGNEQYF. CDR3 DNA: TGTGCCAGCTCACCGACAGGAAACGAGCAGTACTTC.

This sequence joins TRBV20-1 and TRBJ2-1; D is unclear. CDR1 and CDR2 from the germline V gene are DFQATT and SNEGSKA (reference sequence). This CDR3 is built from 16 residues. Trimming removed 3 bases from V and 0 bases from J, with 15 bases in between. CDR3 nucleotides: TGCAGTGCTAGTCCTACACCAGATAGCTCCTACAATGAGCAGTTCTTC. Translated, it gives CSASPTPDSSYNEQFF.

The chain joins TRBV15 to TRBJ2-2, with no clear D. V gave up 4 bases and J gave up 11 bases, with 11 bases separating them. Per the germline V gene, CDR1 is LNHNV and CDR2 is YYDKDF (reference sequence). The CDR3 spans 12 residues. This CDR3 is CATSKVGLELFF. The CDR3 nucleotides read TGTGCCACCAGCAAGGTGGGCCTAGAGCTGTTTTTT.

This clonotype was detected ten times or more. The chain joins TRBV30 to TRBJ1-1, with 9 bases matching TRBD1. V shed 5 bases and J 0 bases; nucleotides not matched to a gene: 4. Looked up from germline, CDR1 is GTSNPN and CDR2 is SVGIG (reference sequence). The CDR3 loop spans 14 amino acids. As DNA, the CDR3 is TGTGCCTGGTACAGGGGGCGGGTGAACACTGAAGCTTTCTTT. It yields the protein CAWYRGRVNTEAFF. The full variable domain, completed using reference TRBV30 and TRBJ1-1, is SQTIHQWPATLVQPVGSPLSLECTVEGTSNPNLYWYRQAAGRGLQLLFYSVGIGQISSEVPQNLSASRPQDRQFILSSKKLLLSDSGFYLCAWYRGRVNTEAFFGQGTRLTVV.

The rearrangement joins TRBV4-3 to TRBJ1-1; tentative D call: TRBD1 (6 bases). CDR1 LGHNA and CDR2 YSLEER come from the germline V gene. Trimming stripped 4 bases from V and 11 bases from J, with 20 bases between. There are 14 residues in the CDR3. In nucleotides, the CDR3 is TGCGCCAGCAGCCCGCACCGGGACAACCGTAGGGCTTTCTTT. Protein product: CASSPHRDNRRAFF.

This clonotype was recorded a few times. J is TRBJ1-1 and V is TRBV6-5, with a possible D match to TRBD1 (5 bases). Germline-derived CDR1 and CDR2 are MNHEY and SVGAGI. The V and J ends lost 0 bases and 2 bases respectively, with 16 bases between them. The CDR3 loop spans 17 amino acids. CDR3 region: CASSYSMSGRRNTEAFF. CDR3 bases: TGTGCCAGCAGTTACTCGATGTCGGGACGGAGAAACACTGAAGCTTTCTTT.

The gene calls are TRBV6-2 or TRBV6-3 and TRBJ1-5; no definite D call. CDR3 size: 15 residues. Trimming shortened V by 1 base and J by 4 bases, and 11 bases separated the two germline ends. Germline values: CDR1 MNHEY, CDR2 SVGEGT. The CDR3 protein is CASSYFSEANQPQHF. For the CDR3, the DNA is TGTGCCAGCAGTTACTTTTCAGAAGCTAATCAGCCCCAGCATTTT.

Of note for this clonotype: The junction shows a germline mismatch at one end, possibly a read error. The rearrangement links TRBV5-4 to TRBJ2-5; D is ambiguous. Germline V lookup: CDR1 SGHNT, CDR2 YYREEE (reference sequence). This CDR3 contains 16 residues. Here the CDR3 reads CPSSLLLAPYQETQYF. DNA for the CDR3: TGTCCCAGCAGCTTGTTGTTAGCACCATACCAAGAGACCCAGTACTTC.

This clonotype was seen a handful of times. J is TRBJ1-2 and V is TRBV28; D not certain. CDR1 is MDHEN and CDR2 is SYDVKM in the germline V gene. Between the trimmed V and J ends, which lost 10 bases and 2 bases, there was a span of 17 bases. There are 14 residues in the CDR3. DNA for the CDR3: TGTGCCACTAGCGCTTTGGGAGGAAACTATGGCTACACCTTC. Protein product: CATSALGGNYGYTF.

This rearrangement joins TRBV7-2 to TRBJ1-2; D gene ambiguous. The CDR3 length is 12 residues. Germline loops: CDR1 SGHTA, CDR2 FQGNSA. Between the trimmed V and J ends, which lost 4 bases and 2 bases, there was a span of 5 bases. The CDR3 DNA reads TGTGCCAGCAGCTCTTTGAACTATGGCTACACCTTC. Its protein is CASSSLNYGYTF.

This clonotype was counted at least ten times. The V call is TRBV9, the J call TRBJ2-1; 7 nucleotides match TRBD1. J gave up 0 bases and V 3 bases, and 0 bases lay outside the gene matches. The CDR3 is 14 residues long. Per germline, CDR1 SGDLS and CDR2 YYNGEE. CDR3 amino acids: CASSGQGSYNEQFF. As DNA, the CDR3 is TGTGCCAGCAGCGGACAGGGCTCCTACAATGAGCAGTTCTTC.

This chain connects TRBV7-9 to TRBJ2-3; 11 bases match TRBD2. V trimming: 0 bases; J trimming: 4 bases; junction bases outside the gene matches: 3. The CDR3 consists of 16 residues. The germline V gene has CDR1 SEHNR and CDR2 FQNEAQ (reference sequence). CDR3 amino acids: CASSLALAGAPDTQYF. The CDR3 nucleotides read TGTGCCAGCAGCTTAGCACTAGCGGGGGCCCCAGATACGCAGTATTTT.

This chain links TRBV6-2 or TRBV6-3 with TRBJ2-1; the D gene could be TRBD1 or TRBD2 (6 bases each). V lost 5 bases to trimming and J lost 12 bases, with 23 bases between them. The CDR3 has 15 residues. Germline-derived CDR1 and CDR2 are MNHEY and SVGEGT. This chain's CDR3 is CASSATGAQTTGQFF. In nucleotides, the CDR3 is TGTGCCAGCAGTGCGACGGGGGCACAAACTACAGGGCAGTTCTTC.

The chain has TRBV5-1 and TRBJ2-5, with 10 bases fitting TRBD1. Germline assignment: CDR1 SGHRS and CDR2 YFSETQ. This CDR3 contains 17 residues. The V and J ends lost 0 bases and 2 bases, in that order; junction bases with no gene match: 7. CDR3 sequence: CASSLAWGQGHQETQYF. CDR3 nucleotides: TGCGCCAGCAGCTTGGCCTGGGGACAGGGGCATCAAGAGACCCAGTACTTC.

In this sample, this clonotype turned up a few times. CDR3 amino acids: CASGLELATDTQYF. The CDR3 DNA reads as TGTGCTAGTGGTTTGGAACTCGCCACAGATACGCAGTATTTT. The V gene is TRBV12-5, the J gene TRBJ2-3; D gene ambiguous. The V gene lost 1 base and the J gene lost 2 bases, with 7 bases spanning the gap. This CDR3 is 14 amino acids long. Germline loops: CDR1 LGHNT, CDR2 FRNRAP.

This clonotype has a handful of counts. The genes are TRBV11-2 and TRBJ2-6, with D tentatively TRBD1 (6 bases). V lost 1 base and J lost 0, with 13 bases in between. The CDR3 length is 18 residues. Germline V gene data show CDR1 as SGHAT and CDR2 as FQNNGV. DNA of the CDR3: TGTGCCAGCAGCTTAGTAATGGGCAGGGGCTCTGGGGCCAACGTCCTGACTTTC. This encodes CASSLVMGRGSGANVLTF.

As concerns this clonotype: It may be a read error: a sequence one base away is much more abundant. The V gene is TRBV3-1, the J gene TRBJ2-7; D gene unclear. Trimming took 4 bases from V and 4 from J, leaving 14 bases between them. CDR3 length equals 14 residues. Germline-derived CDR1 and CDR2 are LGHDT and YNNKEL (reference sequence). CDR3 coding DNA: TGTGCCAGCAGCCCTCAGGTTAGCTCTTACGAGCAGTACGTC. This sequence encodes CASSPQVSSYEQYV.

This clonotype has only a few counts. The genes are TRBV2 and TRBJ1-1; D gene ambiguous. The germline V gene encodes CDR1 SNHLY and CDR2 FYNNEI. Trimming stripped 6 bases from V and 7 bases from J, with 12 bases between. CDR3 size: 12 residues. CDR3 in amino acids: CASREGPGEAFF. CDR3 bases: TGTGCCAGCAGGGAGGGCCCCGGTGAAGCTTTCTTT.

A few counts support this clonotype. This rearrangement joins TRBV18 to TRBJ1-4, with D perhaps matching TRBD1 (6 bases). The CDR3 extends over 14 amino acids. CDR1 KGHSH and CDR2 LQKENI come from the germline V gene. The V end was cut by 2 bases, the J end by 8 bases, with 12 bases between. The CDR3 coding sequence is TGTGCCAGCTCACCAGGGGGCTTGAGCGAAAAACTGTTTTTT. This codes for CASSPGGLSEKLFF.

This clonotype turned up a few times. The CDR3 DNA is TGTGCCTGGGACCGGTCCCTGGGGTACAATGAGCAGTTCTTC. Protein sequence: CAWDRSLGYNEQFF. The V and J genes are TRBV30 and TRBJ2-1, with D uncertain. The ends were cut back, 5 bases at V and 4 bases at J, with 15 bases in the middle. Germline V lookup: CDR1 GTSNPN, CDR2 SVGIG (reference sequence). The length of the CDR3 is 14 residues.